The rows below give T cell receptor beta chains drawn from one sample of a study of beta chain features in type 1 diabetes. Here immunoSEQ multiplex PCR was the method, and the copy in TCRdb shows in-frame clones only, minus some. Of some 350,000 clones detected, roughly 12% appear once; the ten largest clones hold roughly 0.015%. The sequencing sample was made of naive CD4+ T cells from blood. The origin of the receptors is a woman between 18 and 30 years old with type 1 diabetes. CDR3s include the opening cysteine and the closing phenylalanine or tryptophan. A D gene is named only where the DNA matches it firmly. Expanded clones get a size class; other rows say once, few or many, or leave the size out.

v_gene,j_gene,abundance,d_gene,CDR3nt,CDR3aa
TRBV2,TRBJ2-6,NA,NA,TGTGCCAGCAGTGAATGGGGCGCTGGGGCCAACGTCCTGACTTTC,CASSEWGAGANVLTF
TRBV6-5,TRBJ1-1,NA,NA,TGTGCCAGCAGTTACTCGGGCGGGGTAGCCACTGAAGCTTTCTTT,CASSYSGGVATEAFF
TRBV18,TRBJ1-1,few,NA,TGTGCCAGCTCACCTGACAGGACGAACACTGAAGCTTTCTTT,CASSPDRTNTEAFF
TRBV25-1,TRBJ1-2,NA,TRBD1,TGTGCCAGCAGGGACAGGGATCCAGCTAACTATGGCTACACCTTC,CASRDRDPANYGYTF
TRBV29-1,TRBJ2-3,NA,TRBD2,TGCAGCGTTGAAGCTAGCGGGACCACAGATACGCAGTATTTT,CSVEASGTTDTQYF
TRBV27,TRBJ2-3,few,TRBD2,TGTGCCAGCAGTTCCCTTCTAGCGGGGCTTAGCACAGATACGCAGTATTTT,CASSSLLAGLSTDTQYF
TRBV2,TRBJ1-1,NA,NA,TGTGCCAGCATTAGGACAGAGAACACTGAAGCTTTCTTT,CASIRTENTEAFF
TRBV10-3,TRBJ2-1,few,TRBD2,TGTGCCATCAGCACACTAGCGGTTGGCACCTACAATGAGCAGTTCTTC,CAISTLAVGTYNEQFF
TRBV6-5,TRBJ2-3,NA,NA,TGTGCCAGTGGTACGAAGCGGACCACAGATACGCAGTATTTT,CASGTKRTTDTQYF
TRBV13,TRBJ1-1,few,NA,TGTGCCAGCAGCTTAGTAGGGGCTCCGAACACTGAAGCTTTCTTT,CASSLVGAPNTEAFF
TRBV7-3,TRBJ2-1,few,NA,TGTGCCAGCAGCTTAACGGGGGGCTCCTACAATGAGCAGTTCTTC,CASSLTGGSYNEQFF
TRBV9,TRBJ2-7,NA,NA,TGTGCCAGCAGCGGAGGGAATGTCTACGAGCAGTACTTC,CASSGGNVYEQYF
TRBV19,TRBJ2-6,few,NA,TGTGCCAGTAGTCCGGGACTGGTAGGGGCCAACGTCCTGACTTTC,CASSPGLVGANVLTF
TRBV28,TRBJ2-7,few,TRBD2,TGTGCCAGCACTCTCCGCCCGGGACTAGCGTCACGAAAGGGGCAGTACTTC,CASTLRPGLASRKGQYF
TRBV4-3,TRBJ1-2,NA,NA,TGCGCCAGCACCTCCCGAGGGGGTACTTCTAACTATGGCTACACCTTC,CASTSRGGTSNYGYTF
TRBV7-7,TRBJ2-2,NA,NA,TGTGCCAGCAGCGCCAATCCGGGGAGTTACACCGGGGAGCTGTTTTTT,CASSANPGSYTGELFF
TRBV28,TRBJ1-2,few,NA,TGTGCCAGTAAAGGGGGACCCTTCTATGGCTACACCTTC,CASKGGPFYGYTF
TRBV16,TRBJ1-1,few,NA,TGTGCCAGCAGCCAGGGGCAGGCTGCGACCGGTGAAGCTTTCTTT,CASSQGQAATGEAFF
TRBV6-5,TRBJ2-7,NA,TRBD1,TGTGCCAGCAGTTACGGACAGGGACAATCATACGAGCAGTACTTC,CASSYGQGQSYEQYF
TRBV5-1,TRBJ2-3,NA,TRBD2,TGCGCCAGCAGCTTGCCGCTACTAGCGGGAGCAGATACGCAGTATTTT,CASSLPLLAGADTQYF
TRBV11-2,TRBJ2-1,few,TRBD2,TGTGCCAGCAGCTTAGTGGCCAGACTAGCCCGAGGAGGTGAGCAGTTCTTC,CASSLVARLARGGEQFF
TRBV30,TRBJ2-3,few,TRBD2,TGTGCCTGGAGTGTAGGGAGCGGGAGGGCAGATACGCAGTATTTT,CAWSVGSGRADTQYF
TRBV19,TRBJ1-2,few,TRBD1,TGTGCCAGTAGTTTGGGACAGGGGGCGTTTGGCTACACCTTC,CASSLGQGAFGYTF
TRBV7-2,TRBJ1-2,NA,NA,TGTGCCAGCAGCTTAGTGCCAGGGAACTATGGCTACACCTTC,CASSLVPGNYGYTF
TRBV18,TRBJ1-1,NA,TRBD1,TGTGCCAGCTCCCCCGGGACAGGGAACACTGAAGCTTTCTTT,CASSPGTGNTEAFF
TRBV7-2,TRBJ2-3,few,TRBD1,TGTGCCAGCAGCTCACAGGGGGCAGGGGATACGCAGTATTTT,CASSSQGAGDTQYF
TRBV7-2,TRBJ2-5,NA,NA,TGTGCCAGCAGCCTCGGCAGGGCGGAGACCCAGTACTTC,CASSLGRAETQYF
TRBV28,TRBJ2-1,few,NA,TGTGCCAGCCTCAGGGTCTCCTACAATGAGCAGTTCTTC,CASLRVSYNEQFF
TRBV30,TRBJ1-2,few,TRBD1,TGTGCCTGGAGTTTTAACAGGGGGGGCGGCTACACCTTC,CAWSFNRGGGYTF
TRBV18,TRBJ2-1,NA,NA,TGTGCCAGCTCACCACGCGCGTCTAGCTCCTACAATGAGCAGTTCTTC,CASSPRASSSYNEQFF
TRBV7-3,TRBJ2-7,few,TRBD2,TGTGCCAGCAGCCCCTCCTGGGGGGGGACGTCGGAGCAGTACTTC,CASSPSWGGTSEQYF
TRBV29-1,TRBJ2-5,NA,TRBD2,TGCAGCGTTGGGAGCGGGAGAGGAGAGACCCAGTACTTC,CSVGSGRGETQYF
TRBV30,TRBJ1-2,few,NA,TGTGCCTGGGTGGCATCTAGCAACCGTGGCTACACCTTC,CAWVASSNRGYTF
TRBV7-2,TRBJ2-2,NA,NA,TGTGCCAGCAGCTTAGTGCCCAGCACCGGGGAGCTGTTTTTT,CASSLVPSTGELFF
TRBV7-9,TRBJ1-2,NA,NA,TGTGCCAGCAGCTCCCTAAGAGGGGGTTATGGCTACACCTTC,CASSSLRGGYGYTF
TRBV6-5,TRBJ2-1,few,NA,TGTGCCAGCAGTTACCCTGGGGGAGGCGGCAATGAGCAGTTCTTC,CASSYPGGGGNEQFF
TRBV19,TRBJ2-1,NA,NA,TGTGCCAGTAGTGTTCGAGGGAATGAGCAGTTCTTC,CASSVRGNEQFF
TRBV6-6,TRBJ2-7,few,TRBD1,TGTGCCAGCAGGGGACAGGGGGCCTACGAGCAGTACTTC,CASRGQGAYEQYF
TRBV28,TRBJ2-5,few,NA,TGTGCCAGTCGGGACAGCCTTAGCGGAGAGACCCAGTACTTC,CASRDSLSGETQYF
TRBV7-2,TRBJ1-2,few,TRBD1,TGTGCCAGCAGCTCGGGGACAGGGCCCCGTGGCTACACCTTC,CASSSGTGPRGYTF
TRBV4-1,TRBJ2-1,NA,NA,TGCGCCAGCAGCCAAGCACAGCATGATGAGCAGTTCTTC,CASSQAQHDEQFF
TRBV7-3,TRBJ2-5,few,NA,TGTGCCAGCAGCTTAGAGGCTAGTGAGGAGACCCAGTACTTC,CASSLEASEETQYF
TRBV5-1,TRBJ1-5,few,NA,TGCGCCAGCAGCTGGGGAGGGCCAGACAATCAGCCCCAGCATTTT,CASSWGGPDNQPQHF
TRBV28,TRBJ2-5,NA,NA,TGTGCCAGCCGGGGCCAAGAGACCCAGTACTTC,CASRGQETQYF
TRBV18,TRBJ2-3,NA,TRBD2,TGTGCCAGCTCACGGACTAGCGGGAGGGATACGCAGTATTTT,CASSRTSGRDTQYF
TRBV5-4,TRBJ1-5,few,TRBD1,TGTGCCAGCAGCTTGGGAGGGGGCGCAGGGCAGCCCCAGCATTTT,CASSLGGGAGQPQHF
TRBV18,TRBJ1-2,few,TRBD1,TGTGCCAGCTCACCGGGACAGGGGGTCTATGGCTACACCTTC,CASSPGQGVYGYTF
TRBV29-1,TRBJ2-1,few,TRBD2,TGCAGCATACGGGGGGTGGATGAGCAGTTCTTC,CSIRGVDEQFF
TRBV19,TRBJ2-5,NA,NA,TGTGCCAGTAACGCTCCGGGAGTTGCGGGAAGGGAGACCCAGTACTTC,CASNAPGVAGRETQYF
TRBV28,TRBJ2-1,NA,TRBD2,TGTGCCAGCAGTTCGCCTTCTAGCGGGAGCATTCATGAGCAGTTCTTC,CASSSPSSGSIHEQFF
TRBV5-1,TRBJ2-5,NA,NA,TGCGCCAGCAGCTTGGCATTCTCACAGGGTCGACGAGAGACCCAGTACTTC,CASSLAFSQGRRETQYF
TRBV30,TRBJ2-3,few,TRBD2,TGTGCCTGGAGGCTAGCGGGAGCGGGAGATACGCAGTATTTT,CAWRLAGAGDTQYF
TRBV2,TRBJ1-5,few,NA,TGTGCCAGCAGTGAAAAATCCCGGGGGGGGTCAGGGAACCATCAGCCCCAGCATTTT,CASSEKSRGGSGNHQPQHF
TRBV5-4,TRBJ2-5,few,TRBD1,TGTGCCAGCAGCCAAATTGACAGGGGTCACGAGACCCAGTACTTC,CASSQIDRGHETQYF
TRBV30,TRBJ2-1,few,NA,TGTGCCTGGAGTGTAGGTGGGGCGGGACAGAGGATGTTCTTC,CAWSVGGAGQRMFF
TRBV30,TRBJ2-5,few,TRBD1,TGTGCCTGGAGTCCATTCGACAGGGGAGAGACCCAGTACTTC,CAWSPFDRGETQYF
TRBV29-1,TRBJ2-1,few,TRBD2,TGCAGCGTTGCCCTCCGACTAGCTAGTGAGCAGTTCTTC,CSVALRLASEQFF